Listed below are T cell receptor beta chains from one sample, sequenced in a study of blood T cell repertoires in COVID-19. TCRdb's copy holds only in-frame clones and misses some; the assay was immunoSEQ multiplex PCR. Of roughly 260,000 clones detected, approximately 86% appear once; the ten largest clones hold roughly 4.6%. The source material was peripheral blood. Source of these receptors: an elderly woman with active or convalescent COVID-19. CDR3s include the opening cysteine and the closing phenylalanine or tryptophan. Fields, in order: V gene, J gene, clone size, D gene, CDR3 protein, CDR3 DNA. The D gene is left open where the match is weak. Only some rows state a clone size, as once, few, many or a class for expanded clones.

TRBV6-1,TRBJ1-5,NA,NA,CASSEGGTRQPQHF,TGTGCCAGCAGTGAAGGGGGGACTAGACAGCCCCAGCATTTT
TRBV5-4,TRBJ1-1,NA,NA,CASSLVAENTEAFF,TGTGCCAGCAGCTTGGTCGCGGAGAACACTGAAGCTTTCTTT
TRBV19,TRBJ2-3,once,NA,CASSIGVKDTQYF,TGTGCCAGTAGTATAGGCGTTAAAGATACGCAGTATTTT
TRBV14,TRBJ2-1,NA,TRBD2,CASSRSSGSLTYNEQFF,TGTGCCAGCAGCCGGTCTAGCGGGAGCCTCACCTACAATGAGCAGTTCTTC
TRBV2,TRBJ1-4,NA,TRBD1,CASSEDRGRDEKLFF,TGTGCCAGCAGTGAAGATAGGGGGCGGGATGAAAAACTGTTTTTT
TRBV7-9,TRBJ1-1,NA,NA,CASSLGGRINTEAFF,TGTGCCAGCAGCTTAGGAGGGAGGATCAACACTGAAGCTTTCTTT
TRBV4-1,TRBJ1-6,NA,TRBD1,CASSRGTGGSSPLHF,TGCGCCAGCAGCCGTGGGACAGGGGGAAGTTCACCCCTCCACTTT
TRBV6-5,TRBJ1-1,NA,NA,CASSSFDRLNTEAFF,TGTGCCAGCAGTTCCTTCGACAGGTTGAACACTGAAGCTTTCTTT
TRBV5-4,TRBJ1-1,once,TRBD1,CASSWTGAPTEAFF,TGTGCCAGCAGCTGGACAGGGGCCCCCACTGAAGCTTTCTTT
TRBV5-1,TRBJ2-5,NA,TRBD1,CASSLHRGQQETQYF,TGCGCCAGCAGCTTGCATAGGGGGCAACAAGAGACCCAGTACTTC
TRBV3-1/TRBV3-2,TRBJ2-2,NA,TRBD1,CASSQDRDRGLFVGELFF,TGTGCCAGCAGCCAAGATAGGGACAGGGGGCTGTTTGTCGGGGAGCTGTTTTTT
TRBV9,TRBJ2-1,NA,TRBD2,CASSVGTSGYNEQFF,TGTGCCAGCAGCGTAGGGACTAGCGGCTACAATGAGCAGTTCTTC
TRBV5-1,TRBJ2-1,NA,NA,CASSPQAGSSYNEQFF,TGCGCCAGCAGCCCGCAGGCGGGAAGCTCCTACAATGAGCAGTTCTTC
TRBV28,TRBJ2-3,NA,TRBD2,CASSRLAGGADTQYF,TGTGCCAGCAGTCGACTAGCGGGAGGCGCAGATACGCAGTATTTT
TRBV7-2,TRBJ2-2,NA,NA,CASSFSLPPLGELFF,TGTGCCAGCAGCTTTTCACTCCCCCCCCTAGGGGAGCTGTTTTTT
TRBV19,TRBJ1-4,NA,TRBD1,CATGDRGGEKLFF,TGTGCCACCGGGGACAGGGGAGGTGAAAAACTGTTTTTT
TRBV7-7,TRBJ2-1,NA,NA,CASSLLLAPGNEQFF,TGTGCTAGCAGCTTACTGCTAGCTCCGGGGAATGAGCAGTTCTTC
TRBV11-3,TRBJ2-2,NA,TRBD1,CASSPGTGTRGELFF,TGTGCCAGCAGCCCGGGGACAGGGACCAGAGGGGAGCTGTTTTTT
TRBV18,TRBJ2-7,once,TRBD1,CASSKQGNIGYEQYF,TGTGCCAGCTCAAAACAGGGGAATATTGGCTACGAGCAGTACTTC
TRBV5-6,TRBJ1-5,few,NA,CASSGGRGNQPQHF,TGTGCCAGCAGCGGGGGCCGGGGCAATCAGCCCCAGCATTTT
TRBV7-9,TRBJ1-5,NA,NA,CASSFEGYRDQPQHF,TGTGCCAGCAGCTTCGAGGGTTACCGCGATCAGCCCCAGCATTTT
TRBV5-1,TRBJ2-1,NA,NA,CASSPRDSGDEQFF,TGCGCCAGCAGCCCGCGGGACAGCGGCGATGAGCAGTTCTTC
TRBV30,TRBJ1-5,NA,TRBD1,CAWGGQGRQPQHF,TGTGCCTGGGGGGGACAGGGGAGACAGCCCCAGCATTTT
TRBV5-1,TRBJ2-2,NA,TRBD1,CASSLAGQGNTGELFF,TGCGCCAGCAGCTTGGCGGGACAGGGGAACACCGGGGAGCTGTTTTTT
TRBV11-2,TRBJ2-5,NA,TRBD2,CASSPGGARETQYF,TGTGCCAGCAGCCCGGGGGGGGCTCGAGAGACCCAGTACTTC
TRBV5-1,TRBJ2-3,NA,NA,CASSLAAGLADTQYF,TGCGCCAGCAGCTTGGCGGCAGGGCTCGCAGATACGCAGTATTTT
TRBV27,TRBJ1-5,NA,TRBD1,CASSRTGNSHFSNQPQHF,TGTGCCAGCAGCCGGACAGGGAACAGCCACTTTAGCAATCAGCCCCAGCATTTT
TRBV11-2,TRBJ2-1,NA,TRBD1,CASSLGQTGNRFSYNEQFF,TGTGCCAGCAGCTTAGGCCAGACAGGGAATCGTTTTTCCTACAATGAGCAGTTCTTC
TRBV29-1,TRBJ1-4,once,TRBD1,CSVADRATNEKLFF,TGCAGCGTTGCAGACAGGGCAACTAATGAAAAACTGTTTTTT
TRBV7-2,TRBJ1-2,few,TRBD1,CASSLGARGYGYTF,TGTGCCAGCAGCTTAGGGGCCAGGGGGTATGGCTACACCTTC
TRBV11-2,TRBJ2-4,NA,NA,CASSILGAAIQYF,TGTGCCAGCAGTATATTGGGGGCTGCCATTCAGTACTTC